Here is one T cell receptor beta chain with its context. The sample is drawn from a study of blood T cell repertoires in COVID-19. At the level of the study: Donors in the United States, Italy and Spain gave samples during acute or convalescent COVID-19. T cells, B-cell-depleted T cells, or PBMCs provided the cDNA or gDNA that served as material.

This CDR3 contains 11 residues. Deletions cut 4 bases from V and 11 bases from J, with 11 bases between. From germline, CDR1 is MDHEN and CDR2 SYDVKM. In the authors' workflow: Amplification of reference gene primers provided the estimated nucleated cell counts. Method: immunoSEQ multiplex PCR; TCRdb's copy keeps in-frame clones and lacks some. The DNA gave D and trimming, while V, J and clone size come from that table. The data hold 200,000 to 250,000 clones, with roughly 84% observed a single time. The V gene is TRBV28, the J gene TRBJ1-1; a possible D gene is TRBD1 (6 bases). The receptor was isolated from a woman older than 75 with acute or convalescent COVID-19. Sequences were obtained from peripheral blood. The CDR3 protein is CASSSQGMAFF. The CDR3 nucleotides read TGTGCCAGCAGTTCCCAGGGGATGGCTTTCTTT.